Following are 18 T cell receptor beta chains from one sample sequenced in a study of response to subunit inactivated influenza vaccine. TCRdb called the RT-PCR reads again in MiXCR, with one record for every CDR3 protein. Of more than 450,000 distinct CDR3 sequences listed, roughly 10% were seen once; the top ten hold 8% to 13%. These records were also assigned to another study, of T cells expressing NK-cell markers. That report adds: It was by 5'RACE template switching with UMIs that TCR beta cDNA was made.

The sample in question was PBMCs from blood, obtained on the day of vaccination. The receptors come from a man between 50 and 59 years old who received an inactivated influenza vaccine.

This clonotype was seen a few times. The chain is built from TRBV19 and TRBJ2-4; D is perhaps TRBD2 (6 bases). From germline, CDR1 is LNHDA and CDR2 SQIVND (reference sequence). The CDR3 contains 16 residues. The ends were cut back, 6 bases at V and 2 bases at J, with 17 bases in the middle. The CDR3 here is CASSFHGSATKNIQYF. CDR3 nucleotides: TGTGCCAGTAGCTTCCACGGGAGTGCGACCAAAAACATTCAGTACTTC. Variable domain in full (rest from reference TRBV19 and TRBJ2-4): DGGITQSPKYLFRKEGQNVTLSCEQNLNHDAMYWYRQDPGQGLRLIYYSQIVNDFQKGDIAEGYSVSREKKESFPLTVTSAQKNPTAFYLCASSFHGSATKNIQYFGAGTRLSVL.

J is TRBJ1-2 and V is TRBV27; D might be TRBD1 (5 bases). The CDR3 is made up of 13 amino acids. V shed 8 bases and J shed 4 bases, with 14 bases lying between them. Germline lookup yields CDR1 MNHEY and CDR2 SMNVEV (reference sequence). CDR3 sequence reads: CASGRPGFYGYTF. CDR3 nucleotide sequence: TGTGCCAGCGGCCGCCCAGGGTTCTATGGCTACACCTTC.

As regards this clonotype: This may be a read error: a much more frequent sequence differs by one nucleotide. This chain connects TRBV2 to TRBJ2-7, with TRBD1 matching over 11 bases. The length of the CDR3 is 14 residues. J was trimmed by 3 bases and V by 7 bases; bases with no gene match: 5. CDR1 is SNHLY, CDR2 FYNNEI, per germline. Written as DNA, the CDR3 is TGTGCCAGCATTGATGGGACAGGGGGCTACGAGCAGTACTTC. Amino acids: CASIDGTGGYEQYF.

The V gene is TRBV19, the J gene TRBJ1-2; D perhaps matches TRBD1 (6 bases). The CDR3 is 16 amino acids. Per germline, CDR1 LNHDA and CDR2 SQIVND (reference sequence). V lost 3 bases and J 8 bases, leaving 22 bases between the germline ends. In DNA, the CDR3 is TGTGCCAGTAGTATGCAGGGGTTAAGACGAAGTGGGGGCTACACCTTC. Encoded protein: CASSMQGLRRSGGYTF.

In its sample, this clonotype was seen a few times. The CDR3 coding sequence is TGCAGTGCAACTCCCCCCGATAAAGAGACCCAGTACTTC. Translation gives CSATPPDKETQYF. The chain carries TRBV20-1 and TRBJ2-5; D is ambiguous. V gave up 6 bases and J gave up 3 bases, with 14 bases separating them. The CDR3 spans 13 residues. Germline V lookup: CDR1 DFQATT, CDR2 SNEGSKA (reference sequence).

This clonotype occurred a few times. For the CDR3, the DNA is TGTGCCAGCAGAGTTGGGGTGTCTAATGAAAAACTGTTTTTT. Protein product: CASRVGVSNEKLFF. This chain links TRBV12-3 or TRBV12-4 with TRBJ1-4; D gene ambiguous. CDR3 size: 14 residues. Deletions cut 6 bases from V and 3 bases from J, with 11 bases between.

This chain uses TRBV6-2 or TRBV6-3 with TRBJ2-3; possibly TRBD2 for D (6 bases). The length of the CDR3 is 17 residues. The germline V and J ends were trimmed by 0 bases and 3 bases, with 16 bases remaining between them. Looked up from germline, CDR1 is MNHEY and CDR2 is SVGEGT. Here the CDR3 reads CASSYSAGGVVTDTQYF. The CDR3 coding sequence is TGTGCCAGCAGTTACTCCGCCGGCGGGGTCGTGACAGATACGCAGTATTTT.

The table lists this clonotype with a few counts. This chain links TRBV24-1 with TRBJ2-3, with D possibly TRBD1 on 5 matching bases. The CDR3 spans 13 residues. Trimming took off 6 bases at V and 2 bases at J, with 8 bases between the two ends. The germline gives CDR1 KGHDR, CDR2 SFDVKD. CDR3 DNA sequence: TGTGCCACCAGTCAGGGATCCACAGATACGCAGTATTTT. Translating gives CATSQGSTDTQYF.

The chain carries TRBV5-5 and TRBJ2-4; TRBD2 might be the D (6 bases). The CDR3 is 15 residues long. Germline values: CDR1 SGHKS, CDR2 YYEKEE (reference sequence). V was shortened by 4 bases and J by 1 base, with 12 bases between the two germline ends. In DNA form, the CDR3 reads TGTGCCAGCAGCCGCGGGACCACTGCCAAAAACATTCAGTACTTC. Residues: CASSRGTTAKNIQYF. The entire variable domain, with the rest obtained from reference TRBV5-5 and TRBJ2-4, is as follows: DAGVTQSPTHLIKTRGQQVTLRCSPISGHKSVSWYQQVLGQGPQFIFQYYEKEERGRGNFPDRFSARQFPNYSSELNVNALLLGDSALYLCASSRGTTAKNIQYFGAGTRLSVL.

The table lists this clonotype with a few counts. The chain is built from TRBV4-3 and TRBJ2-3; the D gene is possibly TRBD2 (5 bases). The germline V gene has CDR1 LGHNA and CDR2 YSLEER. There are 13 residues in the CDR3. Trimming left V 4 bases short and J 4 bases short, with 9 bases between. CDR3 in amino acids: CASSPRRPDTQYF. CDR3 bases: TGCGCCAGCAGCCCCAGGAGGCCAGATACGCAGTATTTT.

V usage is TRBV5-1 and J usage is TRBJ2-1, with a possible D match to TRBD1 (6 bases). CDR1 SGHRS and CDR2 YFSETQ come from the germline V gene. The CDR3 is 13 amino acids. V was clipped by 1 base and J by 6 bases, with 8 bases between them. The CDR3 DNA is TGCGCCAGCAGCTTGCCCAGGGGCAATGAGCAGTTCTTC. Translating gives CASSLPRGNEQFF.

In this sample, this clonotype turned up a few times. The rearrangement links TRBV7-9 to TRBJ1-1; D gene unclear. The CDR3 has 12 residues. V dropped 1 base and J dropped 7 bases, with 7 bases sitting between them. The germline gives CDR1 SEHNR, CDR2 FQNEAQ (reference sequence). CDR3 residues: CASSLGLDEAFF. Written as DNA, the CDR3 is TGTGCCAGCAGCTTAGGACTGGATGAAGCTTTCTTT.

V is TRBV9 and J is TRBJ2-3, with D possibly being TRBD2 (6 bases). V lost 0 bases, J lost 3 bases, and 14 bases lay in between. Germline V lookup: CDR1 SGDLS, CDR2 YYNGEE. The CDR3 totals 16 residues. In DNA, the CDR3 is TGTGCCAGCAGCGTAGGGGTAGCGGCTAAAACAGATACGCAGTATTTT. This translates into CASSVGVAAKTDTQYF.

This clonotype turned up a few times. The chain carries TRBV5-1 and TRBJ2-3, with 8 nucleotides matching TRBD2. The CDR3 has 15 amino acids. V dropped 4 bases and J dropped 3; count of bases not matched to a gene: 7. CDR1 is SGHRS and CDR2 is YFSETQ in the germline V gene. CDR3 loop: CASSAGLAGTDTQYF. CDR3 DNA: TGCGCCAGCAGCGCTGGACTAGCAGGGACAGATACGCAGTATTTT.

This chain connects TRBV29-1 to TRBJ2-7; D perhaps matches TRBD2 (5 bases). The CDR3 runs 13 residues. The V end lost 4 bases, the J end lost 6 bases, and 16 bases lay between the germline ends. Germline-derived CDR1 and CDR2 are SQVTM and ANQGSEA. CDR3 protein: CSVVGELLTEQYF. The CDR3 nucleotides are TGCAGCGTTGTCGGGGAATTGTTAACCGAGCAGTACTTC.

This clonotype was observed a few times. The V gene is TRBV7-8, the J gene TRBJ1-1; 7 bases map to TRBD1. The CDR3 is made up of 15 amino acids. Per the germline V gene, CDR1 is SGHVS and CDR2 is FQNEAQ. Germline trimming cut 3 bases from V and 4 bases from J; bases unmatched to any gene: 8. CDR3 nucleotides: TGTGCCAGCAGCTTCCTCGGATCAGGGGGCACTGAAGCTTTCTTT. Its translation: CASSFLGSGGTEAFF.

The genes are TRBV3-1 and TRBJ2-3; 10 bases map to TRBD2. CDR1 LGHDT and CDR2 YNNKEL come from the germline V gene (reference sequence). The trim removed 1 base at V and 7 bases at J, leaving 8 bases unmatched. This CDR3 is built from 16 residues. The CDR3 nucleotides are TGTGCCAGCAGCCAAGGTCCGAGCGGGGGGGCCAATACGCAGTATTTT. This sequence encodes CASSQGPSGGANTQYF.

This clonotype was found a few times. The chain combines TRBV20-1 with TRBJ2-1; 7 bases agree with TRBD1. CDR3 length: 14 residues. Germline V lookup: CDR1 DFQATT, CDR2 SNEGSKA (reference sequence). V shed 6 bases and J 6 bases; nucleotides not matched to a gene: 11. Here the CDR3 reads CSALPWTGRNEQFF. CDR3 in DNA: TGCAGTGCCCTACCCTGGACAGGCCGCAATGAGCAGTTCTTC.